This TCR beta chain came from a study of T cells after yellow fever vaccination. The wider study: Fractions with few cells were prepared using SMART-Seq v4 Ultra Low Input. Study-wide points: Clones that expanded after primary vaccination mostly reappeared after the booster (96% CD4, about 91% CD8). Researchers cautioned that FACS-sorted repertoires could harbor abundant clonotypes contaminating from the bulk population.

The 5'RACE template-switching step produced TCR cDNA and added a universal primer site and UMIs. TCRdb re-called the 5' RACE reads through MiXCR, storing one row per CDR3 protein. The sample yields approximately 70,000 distinct CDR3 sequences, approximately 7% seen once. This CDR3 spans 15 amino acids. Germline-derived CDR1 and CDR2 are KGHSH and LQKENI. Trimming pared 2 bases from V and 0 bases from J, leaving 9 bases between. This clonotype was seen repeatedly, ten times or more. As yet, its antigen is unknown. The specimen comprised CD8+ T cells sorted from PBMCs, sampled approximately 47 days after the first yellow fever vaccination. The TCR originated in a man aged 18 to 29 who received the YFV17D yellow fever vaccine. The V and J genes are TRBV18 and TRBJ2-3, with a weak D call TRBD2 (5 bases). The CDR3 DNA reads as TGTGCCAGCTCACCAGGAGCGGTTAGCACAGATACGCAGTATTTT. This translates into CASSPGAVSTDTQYF.